A selection of T cell receptor beta chains follows, all from one sample in a study of T-cell memory formation after mild COVID-19. One entry per CDR3 protein results from TCRdb running MiXCR on the 5' RACE reads. The sample consists of approximately 350,000 distinct CDR3 sequences, around 13% of them appearing once. The sample was PBMCs or a T cell subset sorted from them (not recorded which). The receptors shown here come from a man between 18 and 29 years old who had mild COVID-19 (a few samples of this study predate the infection). Cell type and time point are not known. The CDR3 runs from the conserved cysteine through the conserved F or W. Fields, in order: D gene, J gene, V gene, clone size, CDR3 protein, CDR3 DNA. A D gene is named only where the DNA matches it firmly. For some rows the clone size is stated as once, few or many, or as a class when expanded; others skip it.

d_call: -; j_call: TRBJ2-2; v_call: TRBV7-2; clone_size: -; cdr3_aa: CASSSVHGNTGELFF; cdr3_nt: TGTGCCAGCAGCTCGGTGCACGGAAACACCGGGGAGCTGTTTTTT
d_call: -; j_call: TRBJ1-2; v_call: TRBV4-3; clone_size: -; cdr3_aa: CASSQETATYGYTF; cdr3_nt: TGCGCCAGCAGCCAAGAAACAGCGACCTATGGCTACACCTTC
d_call: TRBD2; j_call: TRBJ2-1; v_call: TRBV4-1; clone_size: few; cdr3_aa: CASSQERGLAGSNEQFF; cdr3_nt: TGCGCCAGCAGCCAAGAGAGGGGACTAGCGGGGAGCAATGAGCAGTTCTTC
d_call: TRBD1; j_call: TRBJ2-3; v_call: TRBV4-1; clone_size: -; cdr3_aa: CASSRPGQRLRRDTQYF; cdr3_nt: TGCGCCAGCAGCCGACCGGGACAGAGACTTCGTAGAGATACGCAGTATTTT
d_call: TRBD1; j_call: TRBJ1-6; v_call: TRBV29-1; clone_size: -; cdr3_aa: CSVRTGEGSPLHF; cdr3_nt: TGCAGCGTCAGGACAGGGGAGGGTTCACCCCTCCACTTT
d_call: -; j_call: TRBJ2-5; v_call: TRBV20-1; clone_size: -; cdr3_aa: CSASWGTRGETQYF; cdr3_nt: TGCAGTGCTAGTTGGGGGACCCGGGGAGAGACCCAGTACTTC
d_call: TRBD1; j_call: TRBJ2-4; v_call: TRBV12-3/TRBV12-4; clone_size: -; cdr3_aa: CASSEDRGLAKNIQYF; cdr3_nt: TGTGCCAGCAGTGAGGACAGGGGGCTAGCCAAAAACATTCAGTACTTC
d_call: TRBD1; j_call: TRBJ1-2; v_call: TRBV20-1; clone_size: many; cdr3_aa: CSARERDGTEPNYGYTF; cdr3_nt: TGCAGTGCTAGAGAACGGGACGGGACAGAACCTAACTATGGCTACACCTTC
d_call: -; j_call: TRBJ2-5; v_call: TRBV7-2; clone_size: few; cdr3_aa: CASSLEWGRVKTQYF; cdr3_nt: TGTGCCAGCAGCTTAGAATGGGGAAGGGTAAAGACCCAGTACTTC
d_call: -; j_call: TRBJ2-2; v_call: TRBV5-1; clone_size: many; cdr3_aa: CASSLIEGNTGELFF; cdr3_nt: TGCGCCAGCAGCTTAATCGAGGGGAACACCGGGGAGCTGTTTTTT
d_call: -; j_call: TRBJ2-1; v_call: TRBV4-1; clone_size: -; cdr3_aa: CASSQEVVNEQFF; cdr3_nt: TGCGCCAGCAGCCAAGAGGTAGTTAATGAGCAGTTCTTC
d_call: -; j_call: TRBJ2-3; v_call: TRBV4-2; clone_size: many; cdr3_aa: CASSQDLVGTTDTQYF; cdr3_nt: TGTGCCAGCAGCCAGGACCTCGTGGGGACGACAGATACGCAGTATTTT
d_call: TRBD1; j_call: TRBJ1-2; v_call: TRBV6-5; clone_size: few; cdr3_aa: CASHSGQDLYGYTF; cdr3_nt: TGTGCCAGCCATTCCGGACAGGACCTCTATGGCTACACCTTC
d_call: TRBD1; j_call: TRBJ1-1; v_call: TRBV5-1; clone_size: -; cdr3_aa: CASSDPPGQGFNTEAFF; cdr3_nt: TGCGCCAGCAGCGACCCCCCGGGACAGGGCTTCAACACTGAAGCTTTCTTT
d_call: TRBD2; j_call: TRBJ2-1; v_call: TRBV5-4; clone_size: -; cdr3_aa: CASSSIAGGMEEQFF; cdr3_nt: TGTGCCAGCAGCTCTATAGCGGGGGGGATGGAAGAGCAGTTCTTC